This T cell receptor (beta chain) is drawn from a study of blood T cell repertoires in COVID-19. The repertoire was sequenced with immunoSEQ multiplex PCR; TCRdb's copy has only in-frame clones and lacks some. Of 250,000 to 300,000 clones listed, around four fifths are singletons. From germline, CDR1 is SGHNT and CDR2 YENEEA. This CDR3 contains 12 residues. V lost 8 bases, J lost 6 bases, and 10 bases lay in between. This chain joins TRBV11-3 and TRBJ2-2; maybe TRBD1 (6 bases). This TCR was sampled from a man aged 60 to 75 with acute or convalescent COVID-19. Sample: peripheral blood. CDR3 DNA sequence: TGTGCCAGCGCCAACAGGGCCGGGGAGCTGTTTTTT. Translating gives CASANRAGELFF.